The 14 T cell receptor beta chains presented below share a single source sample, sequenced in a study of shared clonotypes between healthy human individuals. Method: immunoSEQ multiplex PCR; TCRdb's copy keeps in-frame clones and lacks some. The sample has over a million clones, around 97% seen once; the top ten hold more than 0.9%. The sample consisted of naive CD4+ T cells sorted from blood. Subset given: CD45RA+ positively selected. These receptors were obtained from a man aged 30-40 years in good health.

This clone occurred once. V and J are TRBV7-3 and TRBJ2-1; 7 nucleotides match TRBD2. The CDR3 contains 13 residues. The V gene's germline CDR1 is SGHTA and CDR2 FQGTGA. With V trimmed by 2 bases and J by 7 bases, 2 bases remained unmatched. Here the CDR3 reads CASSLGRENEQFF. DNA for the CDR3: TGTGCCAGCAGCTTAGGGAGGGAGAATGAGCAGTTCTTC. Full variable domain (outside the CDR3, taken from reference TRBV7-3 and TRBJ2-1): GAGVSQTPSNKVTEKGKYVELRCDPISGHTALYWYRQSLGQGPEFLIYFQGTGAADDSGLPNDRFFAVRPEGSVSTLKIQRTERGDSAVYLCASSLGRENEQFFGPGTRLTVL.

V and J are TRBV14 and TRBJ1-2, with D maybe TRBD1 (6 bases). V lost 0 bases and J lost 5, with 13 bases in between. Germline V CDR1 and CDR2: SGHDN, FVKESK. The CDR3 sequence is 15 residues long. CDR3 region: CASSQEHWGAYGYTF. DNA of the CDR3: TGTGCCAGCAGCCAAGAACATTGGGGGGCGTATGGCTACACCTTC.

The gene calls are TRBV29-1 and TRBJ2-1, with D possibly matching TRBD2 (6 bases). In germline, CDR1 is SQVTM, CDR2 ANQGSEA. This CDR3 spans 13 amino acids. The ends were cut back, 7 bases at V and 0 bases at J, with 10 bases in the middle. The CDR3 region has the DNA TGCAGCGCGGCCGGGAGCTCCTACAATGAGCAGTTCTTC. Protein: CSAAGSSYNEQFF.

CDR3 nucleotides: TGTGCCACCGTCGCGACTAGCTTGGGGGGAAGGGGGCAGTACTTC. Amino acid sequence: CATVATSLGGRGQYF. V gene TRBV6-1 combines with J gene TRBJ2-7; TRBD2 aligns across 7 bases. V was clipped by 10 bases and J by 9 bases; unmatched bases: 21. The CDR3 covers 15 residues. CDR1 is MNHNS and CDR2 is SASEGT in the germline V gene.

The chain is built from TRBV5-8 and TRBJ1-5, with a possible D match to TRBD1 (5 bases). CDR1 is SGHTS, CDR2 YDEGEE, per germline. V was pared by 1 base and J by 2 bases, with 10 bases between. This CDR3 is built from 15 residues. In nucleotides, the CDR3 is TGTGCCAGCAGCTTGTGGGGCTTGGGCAATCAGCCCCAGCATTTT. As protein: CASSLWGLGNQPQHF.

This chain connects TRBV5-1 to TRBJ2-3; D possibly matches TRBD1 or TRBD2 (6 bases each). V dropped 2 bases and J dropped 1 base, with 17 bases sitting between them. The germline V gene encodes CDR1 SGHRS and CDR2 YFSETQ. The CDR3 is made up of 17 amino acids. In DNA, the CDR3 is TGCGCCAGCAGCTTCGTTCCGGGGGCGATGGGCACAGATACGCAGTATTTT. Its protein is CASSFVPGAMGTDTQYF.

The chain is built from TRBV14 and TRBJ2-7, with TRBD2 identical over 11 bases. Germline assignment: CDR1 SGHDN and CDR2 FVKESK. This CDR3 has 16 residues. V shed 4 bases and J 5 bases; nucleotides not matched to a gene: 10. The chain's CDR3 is CASSRWGLAGGNEQYF. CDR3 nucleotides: TGTGCCAGCAGCCGGTGGGGGCTAGCGGGAGGAAACGAGCAGTACTTC. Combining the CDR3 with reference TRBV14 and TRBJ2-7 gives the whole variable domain EAGVTQFPSHSVIEKGQTVTLRCDPISGHDNLYWYRRVMGKEIKFLLHFVKESKQDESGMPNNRFLAERTGGTYSTLKVQPAELEDSGVYFCASSRWGLAGGNEQYFGPGTRLTVT.

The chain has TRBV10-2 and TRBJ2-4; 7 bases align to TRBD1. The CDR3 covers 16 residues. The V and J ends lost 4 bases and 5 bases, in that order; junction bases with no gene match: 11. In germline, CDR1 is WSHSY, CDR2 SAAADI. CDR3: CASSGNRGINQNIQYF. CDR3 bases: TGCGCCAGCAGTGGAAACAGGGGAATCAATCAAAACATTCAGTACTTC.

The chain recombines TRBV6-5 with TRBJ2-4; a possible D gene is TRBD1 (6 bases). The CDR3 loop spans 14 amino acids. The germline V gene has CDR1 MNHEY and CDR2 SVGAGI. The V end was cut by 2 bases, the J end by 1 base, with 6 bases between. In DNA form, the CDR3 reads TGTGCCAGCAGTTACGACAGGGCCAAAAACATTCAGTACTTC. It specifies CASSYDRAKNIQYF.

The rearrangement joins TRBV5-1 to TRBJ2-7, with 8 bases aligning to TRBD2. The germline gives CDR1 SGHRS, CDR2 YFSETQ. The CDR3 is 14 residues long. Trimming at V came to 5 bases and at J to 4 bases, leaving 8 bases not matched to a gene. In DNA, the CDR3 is TGCGCCAGCAGTAGTGGCGGGAGGAGTTACGAGCAGTACTTC. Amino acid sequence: CASSSGGRSYEQYF.

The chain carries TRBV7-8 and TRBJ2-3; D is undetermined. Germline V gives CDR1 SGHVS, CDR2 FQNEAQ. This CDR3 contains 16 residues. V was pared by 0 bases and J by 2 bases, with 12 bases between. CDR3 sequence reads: CASSLAFFRTTDTQYF. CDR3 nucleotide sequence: TGTGCCAGCAGCTTAGCGTTTTTCAGAACCACAGATACGCAGTATTTT.

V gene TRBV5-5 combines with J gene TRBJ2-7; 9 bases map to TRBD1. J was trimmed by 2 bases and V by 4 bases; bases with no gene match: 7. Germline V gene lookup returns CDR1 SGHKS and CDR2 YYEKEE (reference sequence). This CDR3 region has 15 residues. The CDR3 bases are TGTGCCAGCAGCACAGGGGGCGCGGAGACCTACGAGCAGTACTTC. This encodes CASSTGGAETYEQYF.

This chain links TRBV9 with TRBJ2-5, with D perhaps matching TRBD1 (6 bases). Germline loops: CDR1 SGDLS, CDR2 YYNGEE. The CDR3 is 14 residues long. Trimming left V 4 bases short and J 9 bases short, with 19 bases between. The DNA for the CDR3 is TGTGCCAGCAGCCACGGACTCTTAGAGGGGGCCCAGTACTTC. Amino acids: CASSHGLLEGAQYF.

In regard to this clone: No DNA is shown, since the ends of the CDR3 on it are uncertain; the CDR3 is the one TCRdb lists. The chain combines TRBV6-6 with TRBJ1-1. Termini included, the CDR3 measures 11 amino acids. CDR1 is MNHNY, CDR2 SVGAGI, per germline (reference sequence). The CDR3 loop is CASILVTEAFF.